This T cell receptor beta chain stems from a study of blood T cell repertoires in COVID-19. Here immunoSEQ multiplex PCR was the method, and the copy in TCRdb shows in-frame clones only, minus some. Of tens of thousands of clones in the sample, 75% to 90% were seen once. The CDR3 spans 15 residues. From germline, CDR1 is GTSNPN and CDR2 SVGIG (reference sequence). With V trimmed by 2 bases and J by 6 bases, 3 bases remained unmatched. The chain carries TRBV30 and TRBJ2-1; 14 positions agree with TRBD2. This TCR was sampled from a man in his fifties with active COVID-19. The specimen was peripheral blood. CDR3 coding DNA: TGTGCCTGGAGTCTGGGACTAGCGGGAGTCAATGAGCAGTTCTTC. This sequence encodes CAWSLGLAGVNEQFF. Filled out from reference TRBV30 and TRBJ2-1, the complete variable domain reads SQTIHQWPATLVQPVGSPLSLECTVEGTSNPNLYWYRQAAGRGLQLLFYSVGIGQISSEVPQNLSASRPQDRQFILSSKKLLLSDSGFYLCAWSLGLAGVNEQFFGPGTRLTVL.